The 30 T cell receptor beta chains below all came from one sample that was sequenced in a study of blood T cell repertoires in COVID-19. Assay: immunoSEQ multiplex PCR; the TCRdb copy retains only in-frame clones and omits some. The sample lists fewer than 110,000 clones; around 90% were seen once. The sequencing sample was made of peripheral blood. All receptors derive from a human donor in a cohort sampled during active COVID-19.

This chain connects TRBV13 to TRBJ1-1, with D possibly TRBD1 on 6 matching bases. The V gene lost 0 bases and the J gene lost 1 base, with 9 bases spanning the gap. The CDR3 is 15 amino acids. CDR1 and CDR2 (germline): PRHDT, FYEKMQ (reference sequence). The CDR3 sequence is CASSLGQGRNTEAFF. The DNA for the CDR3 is TGTGCCAGCAGCTTAGGACAGGGAAGGAACACTGAAGCTTTCTTT.

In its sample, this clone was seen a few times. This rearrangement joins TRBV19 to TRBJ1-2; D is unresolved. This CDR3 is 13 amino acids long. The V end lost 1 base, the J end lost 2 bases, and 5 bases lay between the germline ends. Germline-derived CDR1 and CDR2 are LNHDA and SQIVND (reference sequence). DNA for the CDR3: TGTGCCAGTAGTATAGGCCGGAACTATGGCTACACCTTC. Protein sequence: CASSIGRNYGYTF.

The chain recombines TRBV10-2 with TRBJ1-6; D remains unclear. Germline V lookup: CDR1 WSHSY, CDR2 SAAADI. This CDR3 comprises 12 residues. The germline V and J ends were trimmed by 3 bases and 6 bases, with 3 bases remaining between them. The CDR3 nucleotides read TGCGCCAGCAGTGACGGTAATTCACCCCTCCACTTT. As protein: CASSDGNSPLHF.

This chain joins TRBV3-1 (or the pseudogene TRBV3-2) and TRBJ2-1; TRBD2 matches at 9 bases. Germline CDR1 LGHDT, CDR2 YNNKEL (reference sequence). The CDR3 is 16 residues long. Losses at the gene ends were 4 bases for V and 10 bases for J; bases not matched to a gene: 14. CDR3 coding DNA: TGTGCCAGCAGCCCAGCCTTAGCGGGAGCAATGGACGAGCAGTTCTTC. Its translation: CASSPALAGAMDEQFF.

CDR3 protein: CATSGGLADTDTQYF. The DNA for the CDR3 is TGTGCCACCAGTGGAGGACTAGCGGACACAGATACGCAGTATTTT. The rearrangement links TRBV24-1 to TRBJ2-3, with TRBD2 matching 10 bases. The CDR3 covers 15 residues. Unmatched junction bases numbered 3, after V lost 5 bases and J lost 2 bases. Germline V gene lookup returns CDR1 KGHDR and CDR2 SFDVKD.

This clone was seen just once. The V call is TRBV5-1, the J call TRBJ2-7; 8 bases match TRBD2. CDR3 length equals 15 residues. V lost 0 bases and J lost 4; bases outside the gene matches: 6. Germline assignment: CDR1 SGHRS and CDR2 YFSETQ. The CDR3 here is CASSLAGGEGYEQYF. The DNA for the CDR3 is TGCGCCAGCAGCTTGGCGGGAGGGGAGGGGTACGAGCAGTACTTC.

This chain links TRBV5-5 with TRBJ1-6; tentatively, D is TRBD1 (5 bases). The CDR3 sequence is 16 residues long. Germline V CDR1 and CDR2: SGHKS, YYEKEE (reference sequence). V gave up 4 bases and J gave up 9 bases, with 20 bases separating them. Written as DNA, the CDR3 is TGTGCCAGCAGCCTCGCTGCGGGGCGCCTAGCTTCACCCCTCCACTTT. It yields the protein CASSLAAGRLASPLHF.

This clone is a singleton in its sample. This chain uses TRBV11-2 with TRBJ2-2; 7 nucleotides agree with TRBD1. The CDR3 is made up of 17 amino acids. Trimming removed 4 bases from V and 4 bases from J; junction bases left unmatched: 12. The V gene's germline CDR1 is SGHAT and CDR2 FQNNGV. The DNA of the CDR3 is TGTGCCAGCAGCTCCCGATTAGGGACAGCGTTCACCGGGGAGCTGTTTTTT. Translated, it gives CASSSRLGTAFTGELFF.

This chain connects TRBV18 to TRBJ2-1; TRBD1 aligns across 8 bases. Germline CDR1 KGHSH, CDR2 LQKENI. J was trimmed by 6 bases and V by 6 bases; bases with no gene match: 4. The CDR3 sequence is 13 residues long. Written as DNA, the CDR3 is TGTGCCAGCTCTCCCGACAGGGGCAATGAGCAGTTCTTC. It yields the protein CASSPDRGNEQFF. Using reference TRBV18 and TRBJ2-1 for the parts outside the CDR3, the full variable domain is NAGVMQNPRHLVRRRGQEARLRCSPMKGHSHVYWYRQLPEEGLKFMVYLQKENIIDESGMPKERFSAEFPKEGPSILRIQQVVRGDSAAYFCASSPDRGNEQFFGPGTRLTVL.

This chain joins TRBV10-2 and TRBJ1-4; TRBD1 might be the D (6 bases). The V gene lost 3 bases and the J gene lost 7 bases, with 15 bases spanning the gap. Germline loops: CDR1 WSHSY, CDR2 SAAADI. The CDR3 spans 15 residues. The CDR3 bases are TGCGCCAGCAGTGACTCGGTGGGGGCAGGTGAAAAACTGTTTTTT. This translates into CASSDSVGAGEKLFF.

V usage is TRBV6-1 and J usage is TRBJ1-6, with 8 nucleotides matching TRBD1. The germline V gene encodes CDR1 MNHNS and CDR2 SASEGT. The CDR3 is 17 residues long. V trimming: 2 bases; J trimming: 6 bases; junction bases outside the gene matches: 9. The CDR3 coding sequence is TGTGCCAGCAGTGAACGGGCAGGGGGCGAAACTAATTCACCCCTCCACTTT. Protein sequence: CASSERAGGETNSPLHF.

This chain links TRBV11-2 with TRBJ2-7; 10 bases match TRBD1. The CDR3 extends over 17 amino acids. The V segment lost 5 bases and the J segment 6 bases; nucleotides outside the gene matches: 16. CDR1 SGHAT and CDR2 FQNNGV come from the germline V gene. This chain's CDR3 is CASSMGGQGRSSGEQYF. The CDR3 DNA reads TGTGCCAGCAGCATGGGGGGACAGGGGAGGTCTTCGGGCGAGCAGTACTTC. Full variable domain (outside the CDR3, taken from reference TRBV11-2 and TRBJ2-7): EAGVAQSPRYKIIEKRQSVAFWCNPISGHATLYWYQQILGQGPKLLIQFQNNGVVDDSQLPKDRFSAERLKGVDSTLKIQPAKLEDSAVYLCASSMGGQGRSSGEQYFGPGTRLTVT.

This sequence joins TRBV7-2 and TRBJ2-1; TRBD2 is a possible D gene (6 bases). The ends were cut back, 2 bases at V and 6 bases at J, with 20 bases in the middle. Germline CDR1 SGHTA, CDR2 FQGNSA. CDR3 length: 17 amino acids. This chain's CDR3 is CASSLIQTSLVGNEQFF. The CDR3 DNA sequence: TGTGCCAGCAGCTTAATTCAGACTAGTTTAGTCGGCAATGAGCAGTTCTTC.

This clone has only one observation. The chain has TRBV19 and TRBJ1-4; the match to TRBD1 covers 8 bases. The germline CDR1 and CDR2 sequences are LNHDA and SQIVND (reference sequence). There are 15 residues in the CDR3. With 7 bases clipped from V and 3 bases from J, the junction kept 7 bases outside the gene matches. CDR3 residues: CASTLDRGANEKLFF. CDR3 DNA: TGTGCCAGTACTTTAGACAGGGGAGCTAATGAAAAACTGTTTTTT.

The CDR3 reads CGTGGKWKGNTEAFF. CDR3 coding DNA: TGTGGGACGGGGGGGAAGTGGAAGGGGAACACTGAAGCTTTCTTT. This sequence joins TRBV6-5 and TRBJ1-1; TRBD1 might be the D (5 bases). The CDR3 loop spans 15 amino acids. The germline V gene encodes CDR1 MNHEY and CDR2 SVGAGI.

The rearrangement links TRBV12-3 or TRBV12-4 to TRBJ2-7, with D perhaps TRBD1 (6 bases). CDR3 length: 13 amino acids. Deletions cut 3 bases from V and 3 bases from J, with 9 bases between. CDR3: CASSFGQFYEQYF. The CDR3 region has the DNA TGTGCCAGCAGTTTTGGACAGTTCTACGAGCAGTACTTC.

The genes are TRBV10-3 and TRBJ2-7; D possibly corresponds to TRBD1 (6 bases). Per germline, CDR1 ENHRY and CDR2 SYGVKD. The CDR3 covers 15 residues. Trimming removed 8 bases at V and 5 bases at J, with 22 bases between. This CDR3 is CAIGPIGGPLNEQYF. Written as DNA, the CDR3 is TGTGCCATCGGCCCGATAGGGGGACCCCTCAACGAGCAGTACTTC.

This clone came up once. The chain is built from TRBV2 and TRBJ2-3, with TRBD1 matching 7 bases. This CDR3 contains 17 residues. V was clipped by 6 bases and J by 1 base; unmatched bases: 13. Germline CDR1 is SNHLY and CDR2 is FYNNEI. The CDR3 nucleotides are TGTGCCAGCAGAGAGGGGGCTAGTTCAAGTGGCACAGATACGCAGTATTTT. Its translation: CASREGASSSGTDTQYF.

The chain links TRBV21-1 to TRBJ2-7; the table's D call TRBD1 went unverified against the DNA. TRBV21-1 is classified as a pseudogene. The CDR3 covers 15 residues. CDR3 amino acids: CASSKGDWTGNEQYF. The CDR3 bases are TGTGCCAGCAGCAAAGGGGACTGGACAGGAAACGAGCAGTACTTC.

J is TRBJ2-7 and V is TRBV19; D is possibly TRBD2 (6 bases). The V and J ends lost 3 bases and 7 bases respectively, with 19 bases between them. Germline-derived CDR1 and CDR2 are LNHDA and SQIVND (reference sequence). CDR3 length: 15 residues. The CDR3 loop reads CASSIIAGGVMEQYF. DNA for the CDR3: TGTGCCAGTAGTATCATCGCAGGCGGGGTTATGGAGCAGTACTTC.

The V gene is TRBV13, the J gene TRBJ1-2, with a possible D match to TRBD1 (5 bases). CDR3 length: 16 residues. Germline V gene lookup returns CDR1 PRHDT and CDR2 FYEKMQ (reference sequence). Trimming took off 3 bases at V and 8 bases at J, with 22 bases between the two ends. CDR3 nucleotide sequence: TGTGCCAGCAGCTTCCGAACGGAAGGGGTTCTCTACGGCTACACCTTC. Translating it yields CASSFRTEGVLYGYTF.

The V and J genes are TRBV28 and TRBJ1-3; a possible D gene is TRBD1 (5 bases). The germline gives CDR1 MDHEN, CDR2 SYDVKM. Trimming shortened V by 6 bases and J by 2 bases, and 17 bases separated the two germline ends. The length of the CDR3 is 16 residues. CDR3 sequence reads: CASSLGLPGPGNTIYF. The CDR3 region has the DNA TGTGCCAGCAGCCTGGGACTCCCCGGACCTGGAAACACCATATATTTT.

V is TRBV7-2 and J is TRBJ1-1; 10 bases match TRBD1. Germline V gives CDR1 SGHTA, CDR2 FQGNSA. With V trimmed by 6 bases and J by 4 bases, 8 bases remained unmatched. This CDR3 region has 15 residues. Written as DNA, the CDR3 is TGTGCCAGCAGTCCAAGGGGACAGGGGTTCACTGAAGCTTTCTTT. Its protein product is CASSPRGQGFTEAFF.

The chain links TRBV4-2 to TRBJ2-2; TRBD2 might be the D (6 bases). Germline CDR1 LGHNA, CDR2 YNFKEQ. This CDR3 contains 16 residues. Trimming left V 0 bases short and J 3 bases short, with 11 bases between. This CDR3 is CASSQDPSVDTGELFF. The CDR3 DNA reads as TGTGCCAGCAGCCAAGATCCTAGCGTTGACACCGGGGAGCTGTTTTTT.

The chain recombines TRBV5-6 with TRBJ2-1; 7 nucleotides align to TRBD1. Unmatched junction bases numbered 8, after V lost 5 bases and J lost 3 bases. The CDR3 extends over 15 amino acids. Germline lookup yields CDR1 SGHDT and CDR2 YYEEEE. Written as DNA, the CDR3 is TGTGCCAGCAGGGTCAGGGGGACCGGCTACAATGAGCAGTTCTTC. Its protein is CASRVRGTGYNEQFF.

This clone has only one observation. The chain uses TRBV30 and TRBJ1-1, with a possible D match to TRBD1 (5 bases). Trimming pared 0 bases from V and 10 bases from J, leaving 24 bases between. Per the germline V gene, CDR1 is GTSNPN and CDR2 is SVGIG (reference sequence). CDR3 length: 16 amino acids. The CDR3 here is CAWSVGSGGPATVAFF. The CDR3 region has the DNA TGTGCCTGGAGTGTAGGTTCCGGGGGACCGGCGACGGTAGCTTTCTTT.

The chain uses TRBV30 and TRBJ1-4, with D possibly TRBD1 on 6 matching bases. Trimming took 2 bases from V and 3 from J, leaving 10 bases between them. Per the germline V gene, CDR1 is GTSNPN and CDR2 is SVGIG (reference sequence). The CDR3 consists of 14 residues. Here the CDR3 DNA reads TGTGCCTGGAGTAGATCAGGGGCTAATGAAAAACTGTTTTTT. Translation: CAWSRSGANEKLFF.

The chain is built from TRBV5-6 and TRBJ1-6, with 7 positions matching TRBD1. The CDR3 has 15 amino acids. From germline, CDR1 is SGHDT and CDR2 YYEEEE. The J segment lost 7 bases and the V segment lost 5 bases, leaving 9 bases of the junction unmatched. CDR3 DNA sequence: TGTGCCAGCAGTCTCGAGGGACAGCGCAATTCACCCCTCCACTTT. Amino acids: CASSLEGQRNSPLHF.

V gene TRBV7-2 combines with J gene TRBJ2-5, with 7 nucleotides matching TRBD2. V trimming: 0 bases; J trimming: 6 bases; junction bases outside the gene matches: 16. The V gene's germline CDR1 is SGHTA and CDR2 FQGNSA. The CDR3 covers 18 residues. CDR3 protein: CASSLAMVGGPSSKTQYF. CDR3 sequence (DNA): TGTGCCAGCAGCTTAGCCATGGTGGGAGGGCCCTCTTCGAAGACCCAGTACTTC.

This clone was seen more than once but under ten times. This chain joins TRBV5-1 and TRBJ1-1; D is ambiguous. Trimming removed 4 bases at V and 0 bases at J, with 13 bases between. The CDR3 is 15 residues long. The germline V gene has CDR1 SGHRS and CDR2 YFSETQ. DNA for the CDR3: TGCGCCAGCAGCCACGAGTTGGGCATGAACACTGAAGCTTTCTTT. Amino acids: CASSHELGMNTEAFF.